This paragraph reports one T cell receptor (beta chain). This entry comes from a study of radiation and T cells in renal cell carcinoma. Method: immunoSEQ multiplex PCR; TCRdb's copy keeps in-frame clones and lacks some. The data hold 17,000 or so clones, with 45% to 70% observed a single time. The germline gives CDR1 MRHNA, CDR2 SNTAGT. The V end lost 2 bases, the J end lost 4 bases, and 5 bases lay between the germline ends. The CDR3 spans 13 residues. Treatment in this sample: 15 Gy SBRT to primary tumor, nephrectomy 4 weeks later. The J gene is TRBJ2-2, the V gene TRBV6-4; the D is unclear. The input for sequencing was tumor tissue, taken from a patient whose treatment included radiotherapy and nephrectomy. The receptor comes from a man between 45 and 60 years old with renal cell carcinoma. As DNA, the CDR3 is TGTGCCAGCAGTGACAGCCCCACCGGGGAGCTGTTTTTT. The encoded protein is CASSDSPTGELFF.